This T cell receptor beta chain came from a study of identical twins. V lost 1 base and J 7 bases, leaving 12 bases between the germline ends. The CDR3 has 14 amino acids. Germline values: CDR1 KGHDR, CDR2 SFDVKD. All of the donors were Caucasians in good health. This clonotype was seen repeatedly, ten times or more. Antigen specificity is unknown. Unique molecular identifiers were present on cDNA, and template switching added a universal primer site. From the 5' RACE reads, TCRdb called clonotypes with MiXCR, one entry per CDR3 protein. Altogether hundreds of thousands of distinct CDR3 sequences are present, roughly 7% being singletons, with the ten largest covering under 4%. Overall study results and limits: One should note that invariant MAIT and iNKT cells could partly confound zero-insertion analyses.

Another study also made use of these data, one on yellow fever vaccine responses in identical twins. That paper states: Twins showed a vaccine T cell response that reportedly seemed partly convergent, partly personalized.

Sequenced material: memory (CD45RO+) T cells sorted from blood. This TCR came from a woman between 18 and 30 years old in good health. The chain employs TRBV24-1 and TRBJ1-2; the D gene is possibly TRBD1 (5 bases). The CDR3 spells CATSDLTQGTGYTF. CDR3 DNA sequence: TGTGCCACCAGTGATTTAACCCAGGGCACTGGCTACACCTTC.